This TCR beta chain was identified during a study of T-cell reconstitution after alpha-beta-depleted transplantation in children. A library of TCRbeta sequences, prepared with unique molecular identifiers, was generated. MiXCR was run by TCRdb on the PCR reads, yielding one entry per CDR3 protein. The sample shows more than 400,000 distinct CDR3 sequences, about an eighth of them seen only once. In its sample, this clonotype was seen a few times. The sequence was obtained from a female patient under 10 years old who had a stem cell transplant for aplastic anemia, so the T cells may come from the graft donor. This specimen consisted of PBMCs, mostly from graft donor cells, obtained 180 days after TCRalphabeta/CD19-depleted stem cell transplant.

DNA of the CDR3: TGTGCCAGCAGCGTCTCGGGGGGAGCTGTGCATTTT. Its protein product is CASSVSGGAVHF. The chain is built from TRBV12-3 or TRBV12-4 and TRBJ1-5, with D possibly TRBD1 on 5 matching bases. Deletions cut 6 bases from V and 15 bases from J, with 18 bases between. The CDR3 runs to 12 residues.